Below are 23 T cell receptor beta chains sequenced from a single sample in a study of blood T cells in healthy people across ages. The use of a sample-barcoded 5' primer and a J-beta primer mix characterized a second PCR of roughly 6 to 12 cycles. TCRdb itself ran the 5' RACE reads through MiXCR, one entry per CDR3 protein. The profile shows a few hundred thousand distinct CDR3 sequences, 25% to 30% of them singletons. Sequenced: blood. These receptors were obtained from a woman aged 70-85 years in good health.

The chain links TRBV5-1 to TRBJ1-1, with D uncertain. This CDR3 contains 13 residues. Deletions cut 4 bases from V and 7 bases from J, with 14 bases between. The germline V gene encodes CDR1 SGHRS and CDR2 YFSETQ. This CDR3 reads CASSDHNLYEAFF. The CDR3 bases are TGCGCCAGCAGCGATCATAATCTTTATGAAGCTTTCTTT.

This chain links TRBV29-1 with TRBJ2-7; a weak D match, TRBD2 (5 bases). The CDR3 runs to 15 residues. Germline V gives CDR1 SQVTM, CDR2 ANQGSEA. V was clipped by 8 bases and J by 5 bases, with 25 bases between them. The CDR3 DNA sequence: TGCAGCACAATAAGAGGGTCCGGTTCTGTCGACGAGCAGTACTTC. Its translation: CSTIRGSGSVDEQYF.

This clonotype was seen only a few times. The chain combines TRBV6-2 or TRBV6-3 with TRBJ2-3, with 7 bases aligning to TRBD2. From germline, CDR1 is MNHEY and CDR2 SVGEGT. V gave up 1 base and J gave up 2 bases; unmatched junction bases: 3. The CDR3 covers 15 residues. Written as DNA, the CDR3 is TGTGCCAGCAGTTACTGGGCGGGGGACACAGATACGCAGTATTTT. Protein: CASSYWAGDTDTQYF.

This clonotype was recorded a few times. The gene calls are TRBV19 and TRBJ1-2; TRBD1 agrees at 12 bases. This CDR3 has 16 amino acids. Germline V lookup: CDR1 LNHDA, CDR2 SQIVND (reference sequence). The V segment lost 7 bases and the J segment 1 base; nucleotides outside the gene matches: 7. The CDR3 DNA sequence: TGTGCCAGTACCGGGACAGGGGGCGCCGGTAACTATGGCTACACCTTC. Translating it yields CASTGTGGAGNYGYTF. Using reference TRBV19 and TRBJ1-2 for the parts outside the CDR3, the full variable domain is DGGITQSPKYLFRKEGQNVTLSCEQNLNHDAMYWYRQDPGQGLRLIYYSQIVNDFQKGDIAEGYSVSREKKESFPLTVTSAQKNPTAFYLCASTGTGGAGNYGYTFGSGTRLTVV.

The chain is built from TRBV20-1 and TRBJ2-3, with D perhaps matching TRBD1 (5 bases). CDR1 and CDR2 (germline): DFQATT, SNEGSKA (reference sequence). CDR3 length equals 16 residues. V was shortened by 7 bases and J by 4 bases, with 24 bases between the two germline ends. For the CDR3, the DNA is TGCAGTGTCCAGGGCCGGCCCCTCGGTATCTCAGATACGCAGTATTTT. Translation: CSVQGRPLGISDTQYF.

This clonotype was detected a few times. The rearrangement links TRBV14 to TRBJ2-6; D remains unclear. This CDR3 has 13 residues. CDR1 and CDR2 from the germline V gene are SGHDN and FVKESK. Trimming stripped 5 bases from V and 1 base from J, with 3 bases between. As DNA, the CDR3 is TGTGCCAGCAGCGGTTCTGGGGCCAACGTCCTGACTTTC. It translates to CASSGSGANVLTF.

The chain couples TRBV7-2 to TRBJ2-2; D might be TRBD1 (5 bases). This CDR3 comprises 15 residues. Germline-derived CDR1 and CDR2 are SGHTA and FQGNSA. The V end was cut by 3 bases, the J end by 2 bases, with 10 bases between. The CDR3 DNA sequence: TGTGCCAGCAGCTTCTTGCAGGGAAACACCGGGGAGCTGTTTTTT. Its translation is CASSFLQGNTGELFF. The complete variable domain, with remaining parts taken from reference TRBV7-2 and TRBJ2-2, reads GAGVSQSPSNKVTEKGKDVELRCDPISGHTALYWYRQSLGQGLEFLIYFQGNSAPDKSGLPSDRFSAERTGGSVSTLTIQRTQQEDSAVYLCASSFLQGNTGELFFGEGSRLTVL.

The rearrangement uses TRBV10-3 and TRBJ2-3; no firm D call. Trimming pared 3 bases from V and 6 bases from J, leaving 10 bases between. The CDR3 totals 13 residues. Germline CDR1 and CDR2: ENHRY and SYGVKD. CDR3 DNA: TGTGCCATCAGTGACAGGAGTACGGATACGCAGTATTTT. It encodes CAISDRSTDTQYF.

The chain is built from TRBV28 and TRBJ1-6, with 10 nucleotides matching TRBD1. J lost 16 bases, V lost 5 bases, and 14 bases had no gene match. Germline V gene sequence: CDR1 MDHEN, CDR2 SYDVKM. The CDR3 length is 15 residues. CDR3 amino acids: CASSKTGGATTVLHF. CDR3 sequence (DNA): TGTGCCAGCAGTAAGACAGGGGGCGCGACTACCGTACTCCACTTT.

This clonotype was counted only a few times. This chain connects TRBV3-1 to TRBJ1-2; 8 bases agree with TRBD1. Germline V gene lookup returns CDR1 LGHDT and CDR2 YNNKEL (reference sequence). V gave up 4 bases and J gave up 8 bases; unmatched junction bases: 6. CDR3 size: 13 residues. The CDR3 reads CASSPTGVGGYTF. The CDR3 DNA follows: TGTGCCAGCAGCCCGACAGGGGTCGGCGGCTACACCTTC.

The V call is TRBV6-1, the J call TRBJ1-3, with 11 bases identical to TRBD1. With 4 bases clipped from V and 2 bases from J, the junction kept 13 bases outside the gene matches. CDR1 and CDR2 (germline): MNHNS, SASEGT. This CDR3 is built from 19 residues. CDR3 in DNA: TGTGCCAGCAGTGTAACGAAGCCTGGGACAGGGGGGCCTGGAAACACCATATATTTT. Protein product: CASSVTKPGTGGPGNTIYF.

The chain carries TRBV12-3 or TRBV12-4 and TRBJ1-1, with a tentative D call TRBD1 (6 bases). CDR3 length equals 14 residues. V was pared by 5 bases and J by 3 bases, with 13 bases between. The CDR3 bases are TGTGCCAGCAGTCACAGGGAGGGCCACACTGAAGCTTTCTTT. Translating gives CASSHREGHTEAFF.

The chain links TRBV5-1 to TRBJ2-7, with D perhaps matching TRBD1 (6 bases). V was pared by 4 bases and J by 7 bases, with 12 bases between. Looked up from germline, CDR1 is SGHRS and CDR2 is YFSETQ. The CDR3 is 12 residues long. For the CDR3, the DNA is TGCGCCAGCAGCACGGGACAACGAGAGCAGTACTTC. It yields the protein CASSTGQREQYF.

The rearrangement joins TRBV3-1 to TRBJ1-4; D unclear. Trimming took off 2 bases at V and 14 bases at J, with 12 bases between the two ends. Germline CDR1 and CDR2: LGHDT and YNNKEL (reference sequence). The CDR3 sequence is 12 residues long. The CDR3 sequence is CASSQLYRSLFF. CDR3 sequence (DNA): TGTGCCAGCAGCCAATTATATCGCAGCCTGTTTTTT.

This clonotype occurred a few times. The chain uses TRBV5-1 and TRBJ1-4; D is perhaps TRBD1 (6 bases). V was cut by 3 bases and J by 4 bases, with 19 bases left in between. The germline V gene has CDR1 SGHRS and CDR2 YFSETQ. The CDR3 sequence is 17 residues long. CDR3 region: CASSSYFGQNFNEKLFF. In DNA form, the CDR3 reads TGCGCCAGCAGCTCATATTTCGGACAGAACTTTAATGAAAAACTGTTTTTT.

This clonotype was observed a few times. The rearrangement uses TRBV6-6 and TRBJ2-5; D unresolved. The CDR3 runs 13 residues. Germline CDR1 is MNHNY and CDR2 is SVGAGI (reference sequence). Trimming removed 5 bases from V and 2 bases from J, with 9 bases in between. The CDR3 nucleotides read TGTGCCAGCAGTAGGCAGAAACAAGAGACCCAGTACTTC. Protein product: CASSRQKQETQYF.

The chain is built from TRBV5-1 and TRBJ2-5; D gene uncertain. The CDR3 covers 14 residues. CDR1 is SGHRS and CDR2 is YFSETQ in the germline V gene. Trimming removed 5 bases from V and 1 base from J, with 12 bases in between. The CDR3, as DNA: TGCGCCAGCAGACCATCGCCCGGCCAAGAGACCCAGTACTTC. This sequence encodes CASRPSPGQETQYF.

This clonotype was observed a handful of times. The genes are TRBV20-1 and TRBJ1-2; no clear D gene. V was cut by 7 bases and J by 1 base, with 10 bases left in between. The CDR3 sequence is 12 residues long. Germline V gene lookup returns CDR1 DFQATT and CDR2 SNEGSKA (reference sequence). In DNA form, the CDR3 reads TGCAGTGTCCCGGACTTTAACTATGGCTACACCTTC. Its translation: CSVPDFNYGYTF.

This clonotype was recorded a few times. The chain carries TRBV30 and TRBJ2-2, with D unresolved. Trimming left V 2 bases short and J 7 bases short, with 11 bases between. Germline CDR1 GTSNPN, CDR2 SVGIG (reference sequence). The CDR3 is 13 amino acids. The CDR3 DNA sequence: TGTGCCTGGAGTCCGTTTAGAGTCGGGGAGCTGTTTTTT. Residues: CAWSPFRVGELFF.

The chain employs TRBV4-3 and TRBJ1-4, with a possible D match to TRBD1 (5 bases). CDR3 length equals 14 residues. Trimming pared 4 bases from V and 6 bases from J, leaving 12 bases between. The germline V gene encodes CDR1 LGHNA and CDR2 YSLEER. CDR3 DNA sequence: TGCGCCAGCAGCCCAGGGAGGTATGATGAAAAACTGTTTTTT. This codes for CASSPGRYDEKLFF.

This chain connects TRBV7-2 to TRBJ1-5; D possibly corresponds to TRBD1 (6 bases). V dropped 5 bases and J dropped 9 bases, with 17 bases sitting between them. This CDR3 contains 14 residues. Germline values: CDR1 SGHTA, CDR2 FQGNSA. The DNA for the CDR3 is TGTGCCAGCAGCCTGGACACAGGGAAAAGGCCCCAGCATTTT. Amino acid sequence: CASSLDTGKRPQHF. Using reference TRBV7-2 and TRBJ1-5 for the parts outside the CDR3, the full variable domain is GAGVSQSPSNKVTEKGKDVELRCDPISGHTALYWYRQSLGQGLEFLIYFQGNSAPDKSGLPSDRFSAERTGGSVSTLTIQRTQQEDSAVYLCASSLDTGKRPQHFGDGTRLSIL.

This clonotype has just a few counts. In DNA form, the CDR3 reads TGTGCCAGCAGCTTAGGATTTGGGACAGCGACGTCCTACACCTTC. This sequence encodes CASSLGFGTATSYTF. The J gene is TRBJ1-2, the V gene TRBV7-2; TRBD1 agrees at 7 bases. The CDR3 totals 15 residues. Germline assignment: CDR1 SGHTA and CDR2 FQGNSA. V lost 1 base to trimming and J lost 10 bases; unmatched junction nucleotides: 12.

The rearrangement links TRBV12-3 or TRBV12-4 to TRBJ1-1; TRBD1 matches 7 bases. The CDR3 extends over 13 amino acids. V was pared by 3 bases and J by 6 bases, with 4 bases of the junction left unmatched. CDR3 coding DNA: TGTGCCAGCAGTTTCCCGACAGGGCCTGAAGCTTTCTTT. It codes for CASSFPTGPEAFF.